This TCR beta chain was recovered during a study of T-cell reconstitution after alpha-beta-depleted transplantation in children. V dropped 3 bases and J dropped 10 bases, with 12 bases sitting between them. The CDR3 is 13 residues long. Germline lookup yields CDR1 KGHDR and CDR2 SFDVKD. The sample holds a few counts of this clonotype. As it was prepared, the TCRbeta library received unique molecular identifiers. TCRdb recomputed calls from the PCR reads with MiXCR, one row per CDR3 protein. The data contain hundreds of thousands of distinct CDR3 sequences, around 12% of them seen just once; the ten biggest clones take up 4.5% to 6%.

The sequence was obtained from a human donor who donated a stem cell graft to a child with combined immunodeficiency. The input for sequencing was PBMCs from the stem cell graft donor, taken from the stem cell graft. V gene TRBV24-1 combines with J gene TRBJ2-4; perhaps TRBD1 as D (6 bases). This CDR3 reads CATSDAQGAIQYF. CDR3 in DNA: TGTGCCACCAGTGATGCACAGGGTGCAATTCAGTACTTC.